This TCR beta chain was captured in a study of early stage breast cancer tumors. Background on the study: Twelve of the 16 invasive tumors were ER+, PR+ and HER2-. Findings of the study overall: Tumors had 2 to 3-fold higher T cell density and higher clonality than adjacent normal breast tissue.

Assay: immunoSEQ multiplex PCR; the TCRdb copy retains only in-frame clones and omits some. This sample yields tens of thousands of clones, of which around three quarters are seen a single time; 10% to 15% belongs to the top ten. The V gene lost 3 bases and the J gene lost 5 bases, with 16 bases spanning the gap. The CDR3 is 15 residues long. Germline values: CDR1 KGHSH, CDR2 LQKENI. Regarding this clone: The antigen is unknown.

The sequence derives from a person in their sixties with breast cancer. The sample comprised blood. The chain recombines TRBV18 with TRBJ2-5, with D maybe TRBD2 (5 bases). Written as DNA, the CDR3 is TGTGCCAGCTCACCCCGGGCTAGCCAGAGGGAGACCCAGTACTTC. Its translation: CASSPRASQRETQYF.